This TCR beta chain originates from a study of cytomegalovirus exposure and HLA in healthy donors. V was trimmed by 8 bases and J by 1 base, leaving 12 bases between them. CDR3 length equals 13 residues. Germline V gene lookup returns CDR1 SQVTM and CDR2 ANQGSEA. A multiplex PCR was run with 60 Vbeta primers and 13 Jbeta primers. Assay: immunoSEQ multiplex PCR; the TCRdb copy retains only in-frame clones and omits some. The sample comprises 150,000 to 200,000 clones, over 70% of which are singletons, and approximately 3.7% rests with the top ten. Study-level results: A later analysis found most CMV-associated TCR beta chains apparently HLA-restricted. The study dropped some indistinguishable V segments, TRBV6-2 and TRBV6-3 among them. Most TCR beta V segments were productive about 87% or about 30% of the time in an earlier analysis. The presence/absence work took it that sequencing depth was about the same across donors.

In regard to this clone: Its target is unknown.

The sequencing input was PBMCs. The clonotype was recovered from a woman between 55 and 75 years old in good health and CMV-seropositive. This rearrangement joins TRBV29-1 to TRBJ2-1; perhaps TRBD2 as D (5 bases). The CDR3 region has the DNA TGCAGCTCTGCGGGTATATCCTACAATGAGCAGTTCTTC. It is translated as CSSAGISYNEQFF.